This T cell receptor (beta chain) originates from a study of blood T cell repertoires in COVID-19. Sequenced by immunoSEQ multiplex PCR; TCRdb stores in-frame clones only, minus some. The sample has 150,000 to 200,000 clones; 75% to 85% are singletons. V lost 2 bases, J lost 5 bases, and 11 bases stayed unmatched. Germline V gene sequence: CDR1 ENHRY, CDR2 SYGVKD. This CDR3 spans 17 amino acids. This clonotype was obtained from a man aged 45 to 65 who had recovered from COVID-19. The sequenced sample was PBMCs or T cells enriched from blood (not recorded which). The rearrangement links TRBV10-3 to TRBJ2-3, with 9 bases fitting TRBD2. This chain's CDR3 is CAISENRAGGLGDTQYF. As DNA, the CDR3 is TGTGCCATCAGTGAGAACAGAGCGGGGGGCCTAGGAGATACGCAGTATTTT.